This TCR beta chain was captured by sequencing in a study of blood T cell repertoires in COVID-19. About the study: COVID-19 samples from acute and convalescent phases originated in the United States, Italy and Spain.

In the authors' workflow: Estimation of nucleated cell counts relied on the amplification of reference gene primers. The method was immunoSEQ multiplex PCR; TCRdb's version includes in-frame clones alone and lacks a portion of them. V and J calls and clone size are as listed in that table; D and trimming were resolved from the DNA. The sample has hundreds of thousands of clones; around 90% are singletons. Participant-reported clinical history was the basis for cohort assignment. Germline V gives CDR1 SGHNT, CDR2 YYREEE (reference sequence). V lost 4 bases to trimming and J lost 2 bases, with 10 bases between them. The CDR3 sequence is 15 residues long.

The source is a woman younger than 30 who had recovered from COVID-19. The sample was PBMCs or T cells enriched from blood (not recorded which). J is TRBJ2-6 and V is TRBV5-4; no reliable D call. This CDR3 reads CASSLTGPGANVLTF. The DNA for the CDR3 is TGTGCCAGCAGCCTCACGGGTCCTGGGGCCAACGTCCTGACTTTC.